This T cell receptor beta chain was captured by sequencing in a study of cytomegalovirus exposure and HLA in healthy donors (dated by TCRdb to 2016 to 2017). Describing the broader study: An earlier analysis of 587 of the donors reported 250 to 300 Gb of sequence data and 100 million to 130 million unique TCR beta sequences from approximately 180 million T cells. About 300 gigabases of sequencing data and 70 million to 100 million unique TCR sequences were included in an early release covering under 650 HLA-typed donors. Of the roughly 400 genotyped donors, over 80% were placed in the genetic ancestry cluster associated with self-reported Caucasian donors. The study aimed to test whether cataloging public T cell receptors could reveal signatures of past pathogen exposure. Using immunosequencing, the study profiled T cell repertoires from approximately 700 subjects and related those repertoires to cytomegalovirus serostatus. Besides the first cohort of under 700 subjects, a separate validation cohort made up of 120 different subjects was used. High-throughput TCR immunosequencing, statistical association of individual TCRs with disease status, and machine learning were combined to predict cytomegalovirus infection status. In a later analysis, previously published TCR beta repertoires from roughly 710 donors were re-analyzed and high-resolution HLA genotyping was added so that TCR occurrence patterns could be studied. Rather than using new phenotypic data, the later analysis identified candidate immune exposures from TCR beta sequences and from how often those sequences occurred across donors. An earlier analysis of some 500 of the donors applied high-throughput TCR beta sequencing to assess whether each TCR beta V gene segment acted as functional or pseudogenic. Donor age, sex, ethnicity and CMV serostatus were compiled together with the repertoire data. In a later genetic analysis, genome-wide SNP genotypes for 398 of the 666 donors were used, and that subset was treated as a discovery cohort. Every discovery cohort repertoire had been produced on one sequencing platform. Both class I and class II loci were covered by HLA typing, at four-digit resolution. The number of typed donors differed by locus: about 620-630 for A, B, C, DRB1 and DQB1; 500 to 550 for DQA1; some 610 for DPA1; and 400 to 480 for DPB1. Because of strong linkage in the cohort, 5 or 6 DR-DQ haplotypes were treated as single units for association and clustering. Among roughly 370 genotyped donors of the cohort, an average of approximately 230,000 unique TCR beta nucleotide sequences were sequenced per donor, roughly 20% of them non-productive. Overall study outcomes, separate from this receptor: A later analysis associated 15,000 or so TCR beta sequences with specific HLA alleles at a false discovery rate of 0.05. According to a later analysis, most CMV-associated TCR beta chains appeared to be HLA-restricted, and the HLA associations seemed to be driven largely by CMV exposure. In a later genetic analysis, a missense DCLRE1C variant was associated with V-gene and J-gene trimming of TCR beta chains, and the association was replicated in an independent cohort. Sequencing depth was assumed to be roughly uniform across donors in the presence/absence analyses, though that assumption may not hold. This cohort had only TCR beta chains sequenced, and the lack of alpha or paired-chain data limited which features could be detected. Compared with equally common non-associated chains, HLA-associated TCR beta chains in a later analysis were more clonally expanded and had lower generation probabilities. Some IMGT-functional V segments, including TRBV6-2 and TRBV6-3, could not be told apart with the 87-base-pair reads, so those segments were excluded. A further reported finding was that TCR beta sequences accurately predicted the HLA-A and HLA-B alleles for most subjects in the first cohort. An earlier analysis of around 500 of the donors showed that most TCR beta V segments appeared in productive rearrangements either about 87% or about 30% of the time, which broadly matched IMGT annotations. The classifier was reported to diagnose cytomegalovirus status with high specificity and sensitivity in both the original and validation cohorts. Immune exposure information for the cohort was limited to CMV serostatus. According to the authors, the approach could potentially be generalized to other disease states and immunological phenotypes. A few of the identified cytomegalovirus-associated TCR beta chains were confirmed in vitro to be specific for cytomegalovirus antigens. Because counts were too low, roughly 17 rarely observed V segments, including chromosome 9 orphons, were left out of the earlier analysis of some 600 of the donors. In a later analysis, TCR association rates were found to vary across HLA loci, with the most associated TCRs seen for DRB1 alleles and the fewest for HLA-C alleles. A cluster of highly shared sequence variants was judged likely to be a technical artifact of the sequencing pipeline. Linkage disequilibrium might explain the correlated functional status among segregating V segments, but an unknown experimental factor could not be ruled out. Most TCR sequences were seen in very few donors, while some public TCRs were found in many individuals. A later genetic analysis reported fewer N-insertions in productive TCRs among donors in an Asian-associated ancestry cluster than the 666-donor mean. Assigning TCR associations to individual alleles was difficult when HLA alleles, especially DR and DQ, strongly co-occurred. HLA typing was unavailable for some donors at each locus, so association tests used only the typed subset. In the study, 150 to 200 TCR beta chains were listed as associated with cytomegalovirus. According to a later analysis, parvovirus B19, influenza, CMV and Epstein-Barr virus appeared linked to several top co-occurrence clusters.

The cohort was made up of 650 to 700 healthy bone marrow donors. Cohort members were all nominally healthy when sampled, although unrecorded immune exposures were likely present. The donor was CMV seronegative and was included in the group of a few hundred seronegative cohort members. A peripheral blood sample was collected from each donor, and TCR beta sequencing was performed on peripheral blood mononuclear cells. Genomic DNA extraction from the blood cell samples was performed with the Qiagen DNeasy Blood Extraction Kit. Preparation of the library involved the immunoSEQ multiplex PCR assay. The multiplex PCR relied on a mix of 60 forward primers for TCR Vbeta segments and 13 reverse primers for TCR Jbeta segments. A multiplex PCR assay on genomic DNA amplified the CDR3 region of rearranged TCR beta genes. Amplified TCR beta libraries were sequenced as 87-base-pair reads on the Illumina HiSeq System. As for the authors' bioinformatics: In a later analysis, some 80 million unique TCR beta chains were counted across the approximately 640 repertoires, and roughly 11 million of these chains were shared by at least two donors. Raw reads were error-corrected and collapsed into unique sequences by a nearest-neighbor algorithm in which closely related sequences were merged to remove PCR and sequencing errors. V, D and J gene segments were assigned by aligning CDR3 sequences to IMGT reference sequences. Each retained sequence needed at least a six-nucleotide match to both a V gene segment and a J gene segment. Rearrangements were called productive when the CDR3 lacked stop codons and stayed in frame with V and J; all others were non-productive. CDR3 was defined by IMGT convention, running from the second conserved V-encoded cysteine to the conserved J-encoded phenylalanine. The earlier analysis of 587 of the donors excluded sequences that lacked an unambiguous match to a single V gene segment. An earlier analysis of several hundred of the donors classified V segments as functional when productive rearrangements were above 56.7% and as segregating when the standard deviation between donors was above 5%. A statistical classification framework was built to diagnose cytomegalovirus status from the catalog of TCR beta chain sequences. A later analysis assigned V and J genes by comparing TCR nucleotide sequences with IMGT/GENE-DB human TR gene sequences. In a later analysis, CDR3 sequences and most-parsimonious VDJ recombination scenarios were assigned using the TCRdist pipeline. In a later analysis, every TCR beta chain was defined by the combination of its CDR3 amino acid sequence and its V-gene family, and reads without a unique V-gene family were dropped. In a later analysis, around 650 highly shared, low-generation-probability nucleotide sequences were removed to address suspected cross-contamination and a sequencing artifact. In a later analysis, a clonal expansion index was calculated for each public chain from normalized within-repertoire ranks of inferred template counts. A later analysis computed generation probabilities with a VDJ recombination model fitted to out-of-frame rearrangements, and checked the results against IGoR. A later analysis scored TCR-TCR, TCR-HLA and TCR-CMV co-occurrence with hypergeometric tests, applying a repertoire-size bias correction to TCR pairs. False discovery rates were estimated in a later analysis by permuting HLA or CMV assignments 20 times. In a later analysis, co-occurring TCRs were grouped using DBSCAN, with TCRdist sequence similarity added in when clustering inside HLA-allele-positive subsets. For co-occurrence clustering, repertoires with fewer than 30,000 or more than 120,000 public chains were excluded, along with five repertoires with anomalous nucleotide sharing. Drawn from immuneACCESS, this table holds only the in-frame rearrangements with V and J called that TCRdb kept. Clones are partly lost; checked studies trace under half to an unresolved V gene and leave the rest unexplained. The DNA was the basis for D and trimming; V, J and clone size are from that table. This specimen's table enumerates 150,000 to 200,000 clones. Jointly, the top ten make up approximately 2% of the sample.

On this clone: Its antigen target is currently unknown.

The CDR3 starts with the cysteine, ends with the phenylalanine, and has 16 residues. Of the read, only the CDR3 DNA is kept; its 48 bases are in frame from base 1. CDR1 is given as SGHNT and CDR2 as YYREEE, both from the germline V gene (reference sequence). V is pruned by 1 base and J by 2 bases, leaving 5 bases of the junction without a gene match. Material for sequencing was PBMCs. The origin of this receptor is a man aged 25 to 40 in good health and CMV-seronegative. The chain was built from TRBV5-4 and TRBJ2-3, with TRBD2 matching 9 junction bases. The CDR3 sequence is CASSLLAGGPTDTQYF. The bases read TGTGCCAGCAGCTTGTTGGCGGGAGGGCCCACAGATACGCAGTATTTT.